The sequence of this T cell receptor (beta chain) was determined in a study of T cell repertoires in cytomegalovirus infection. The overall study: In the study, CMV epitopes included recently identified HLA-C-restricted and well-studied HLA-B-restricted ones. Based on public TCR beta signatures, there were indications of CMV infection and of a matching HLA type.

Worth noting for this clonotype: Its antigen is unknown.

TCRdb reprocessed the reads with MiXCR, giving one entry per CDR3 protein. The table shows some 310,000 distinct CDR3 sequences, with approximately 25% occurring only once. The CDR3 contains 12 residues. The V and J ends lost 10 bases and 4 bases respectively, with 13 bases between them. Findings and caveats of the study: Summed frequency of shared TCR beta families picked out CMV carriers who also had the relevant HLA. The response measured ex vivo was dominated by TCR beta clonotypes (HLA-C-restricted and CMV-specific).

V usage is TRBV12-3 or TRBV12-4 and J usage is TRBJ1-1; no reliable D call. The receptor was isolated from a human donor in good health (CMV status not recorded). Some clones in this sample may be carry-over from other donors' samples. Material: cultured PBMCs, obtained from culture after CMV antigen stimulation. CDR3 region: CAIIVRSTEAFF. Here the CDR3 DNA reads TGTGCCATCATAGTTCGGAGCACTGAAGCTTTCTTT.